This T cell receptor beta chain appears in the sequencing data of a study of blood T cell repertoires in COVID-19. Background on the study: T cells, B-cell-depleted T cells, or PBMCs provided the cDNA or gDNA that served as material.

This clone was recorded a few times. The protocol was immunoSEQ multiplex PCR, while the TCRdb copy is restricted to in-frame clones and leaves out a portion. This table holds around 250,000 clones, 86% found once. Assignments of participants to cohorts depended upon their own reported clinical history. Two negative PCRs, clearance, or symptom resolution had been documented for recovered Cohort 3 donors. This receptor was identified in a woman aged 50 to 60 who had recovered from COVID-19. The source material was PBMCs or T cells enriched from blood (not recorded which).

The CDR3 reads CASSTTGMDGYTF. CDR3 sequence (DNA): TGTGCCAGCTCAACGACAGGGATGGATGGCTACACCTTC. The rearrangement joins TRBV18 to TRBJ1-2; TRBD1 matches 7 bases. After removal of 5 bases from V and 6 bases from J, the junction contained 6 bases not matched to a gene. The germline gives CDR1 KGHSH, CDR2 LQKENI. The CDR3 is 13 residues long.